Given below is one TCR beta chain in context. The antigen is undetermined. These data originate in a study of shared clonotypes between healthy human individuals. Study-wide points: Sharing of clonotypes among donors was expected to vary with sequencing depth.

Ten immunoSEQ deep assay plates held the unsorted PBMC DNA. Method: immunoSEQ multiplex PCR; TCRdb's copy keeps in-frame clones and lacks some. The sample carries some 500,000 clones, about 80% recorded once. The CDR3 covers 16 residues. The chain carries TRBV5-3 and TRBJ2-7, with TRBD2 identical over 9 bases. The DNA end favors TRBJ2-1, so the J call may be wrong. TRBV5-3 is filed as an ORF, its function uncertain. The specimen was PBMCs. This receptor was obtained from a woman aged 40 to 49 in good health. Some clones in this sample may be carry-over from other donors' samples. The chain's CDR3 is CARSLCGTSPHNEQFF. In DNA form, the CDR3 reads TGTGCCAGAAGCCTGTGCGGGACTAGCCCCCACAATGAGCAGTTCTTC.